The 15 T cell receptor beta chains below all came from one sample that was sequenced in a study of cytomegalovirus exposure and HLA in healthy donors. PCR employed 60 Vbeta and 13 Jbeta primers. Method: immunoSEQ multiplex PCR; TCRdb's copy keeps in-frame clones and lacks some. This sample has about 200,000 clones, with roughly 86% found just once. What was sequenced was PBMCs. Every receptor here comes from a man in his forties or fifties in good health and CMV-seropositive.

The table lists this clone with a count of one. The chain uses TRBV28 and TRBJ2-1, with D perhaps TRBD1 (6 bases). From germline, CDR1 is MDHEN and CDR2 SYDVKM. The length of the CDR3 is 15 residues. V lost 6 bases, J lost 4 bases, and 16 bases lay in between. The CDR3 loop reads CASRGALEGYNEQFF. The CDR3 DNA sequence: TGTGCCAGCAGGGGGGCTTTAGAAGGGTACAATGAGCAGTTCTTC.

The rearrangement uses TRBV6-5 and TRBJ1-2; the D is unclear. The CDR3 spans 13 residues. Trimming pared 7 bases from V and 7 bases from J, leaving 16 bases between. Looked up from germline, CDR1 is MNHEY and CDR2 is SVGAGI. The CDR3 sequence: CASTTSPKSGYTF. CDR3 nucleotide sequence: TGTGCCAGCACGACATCACCAAAGAGTGGCTACACCTTC.

This chain links TRBV18 with TRBJ2-7, with unresolved D. V was trimmed by 2 bases and J by 2 bases, leaving 7 bases between them. Germline V gene sequence: CDR1 KGHSH, CDR2 LQKENI. The CDR3 extends over 13 amino acids. The CDR3 is CASSPTATYEQYF. The DNA of the CDR3 is TGTGCCAGCTCACCAACAGCCACCTACGAGCAGTACTTC.

The V call is TRBV6-5, the J call TRBJ2-7; 7 positions match TRBD1. The germline V gene encodes CDR1 MNHEY and CDR2 SVGAGI. The CDR3 length is 14 residues. Trimming cost V 3 bases and J 4 bases; bases outside gene matches: 6. CDR3 sequence: CASSYGGRGYEQYF. The DNA of the CDR3 is TGTGCCAGCAGTTATGGCGGCAGGGGGTACGAGCAGTACTTC.

This clone was found a few times. V usage is TRBV7-9 and J usage is TRBJ1-5, with 12 bases identical to TRBD1. CDR1 SEHNR and CDR2 FQNEAQ come from the germline V gene (reference sequence). The CDR3 contains 16 residues. The ends lost 2 bases at V and 7 bases at J; junction bases unmatched: 6. CDR3 region: CASSLWGTGGRQPQHF. Here the CDR3 DNA reads TGTGCCAGCAGCTTATGGGGGACAGGGGGCAGGCAGCCCCAGCATTTT.

This chain uses TRBV11-1 with TRBJ1-2; D not resolved. Trimming took off 1 base at V and 6 bases at J, with 15 bases between the two ends. Germline V gene data show CDR1 as SGHAT and CDR2 as FQDESV (reference sequence). This CDR3 is 15 amino acids long. CDR3 sequence: CASSLGETPGHGYTF. CDR3 DNA: TGTGCCAGCAGCTTAGGGGAGACTCCGGGTCATGGCTACACCTTC.

The sample holds one count of this clone. CDR3 sequence reads: CASSPGTGGGEQYF. The CDR3 nucleotides read TGTGCCAGCAGCCCCGGGACAGGGGGTGGCGAGCAGTACTTC. This sequence joins TRBV7-7 and TRBJ2-7; 11 nucleotides match TRBD1. The CDR3 has 14 residues. Germline V lookup: CDR1 SSHAT, CDR2 FNYEAQ (reference sequence). V shed 5 bases, J shed 6 bases, and the junction held 6 bases outside the gene matches.

The chain links TRBV7-8 to TRBJ2-7; D is ambiguous. CDR1 and CDR2 from the germline V gene are SGHVS and FQNEAQ. The CDR3 runs to 15 residues. The V and J ends lost 9 bases and 4 bases respectively, with 22 bases between them. This CDR3 is CASFFKQKAAYEQYF. The CDR3 bases are TGTGCCAGTTTTTTCAAGCAGAAGGCGGCATACGAGCAGTACTTC.

This chain joins TRBV10-3 and TRBJ1-2; maybe TRBD1 (5 bases). CDR3 size: 13 residues. The ends were cut back, 5 bases at V and 6 bases at J, with 13 bases in the middle. Per the germline V gene, CDR1 is ENHRY and CDR2 is SYGVKD. CDR3: CAISSGPGDGYTF. CDR3 bases: TGTGCCATCAGTTCAGGGCCGGGGGATGGCTACACCTTC.

This chain connects TRBV6-6 to TRBJ2-7; D unresolved. The CDR3 is 14 amino acids. In germline, CDR1 is MNHNY, CDR2 SVGAGI (reference sequence). The V gene lost 6 bases and the J gene lost 6 bases, with 18 bases spanning the gap. DNA for the CDR3: TGTGCCAGCAGCCCCGATACATGGGCCCTCGAGCAGTACTTC. Translation: CASSPDTWALEQYF.

In its sample, this clone was seen once. The chain is built from TRBV11-2 and TRBJ2-5; a possible D gene is TRBD2 (5 bases). The germline V gene has CDR1 SGHAT and CDR2 FQNNGV. CDR3 length equals 14 residues. Trimming took off 1 base at V and 4 bases at J, with 10 bases between the two ends. The CDR3 coding sequence is TGTGCCAGCAGCTTAGGGACTCCGACAGAGACCCAGTACTTC. Translation: CASSLGTPTETQYF.

This rearrangement joins TRBV18 to TRBJ1-5, with 9 bases aligning to TRBD1. The germline V gene encodes CDR1 KGHSH and CDR2 LQKENI. The length of the CDR3 is 14 residues. Trimming at V came to 5 bases and at J to 5 bases, leaving 4 bases not matched to a gene. CDR3 loop: CASSVDRGDQPQHF. Here the CDR3 DNA reads TGTGCCAGCTCAGTCGACAGGGGGGATCAGCCCCAGCATTTT.

The chain combines TRBV4-1 with TRBJ2-7, with a weak D call TRBD2 (5 bases). CDR1 and CDR2 from the germline V gene are MGHRA and YSYEKL. The CDR3 is 16 residues long. Trimming pared 4 bases from V and 2 bases from J, leaving 18 bases between. Here the CDR3 DNA reads TGCGCCAGCAGCCCCCGTGGAGGTTCCTCGGCCTACGAGCAGTACTTC. Protein product: CASSPRGGSSAYEQYF.

This chain joins TRBV6-5 and TRBJ1-4; 7 bases agree with TRBD1. After removal of 9 bases from V and 5 bases from J, the junction contained 3 bases not matched to a gene. This CDR3 contains 12 residues. Germline V gene lookup returns CDR1 MNHEY and CDR2 SVGAGI. This CDR3 is CASGQENEKLFF. CDR3 bases: TGTGCCAGTGGACAGGAGAATGAAAAACTGTTTTTT.

The genes are TRBV11-2 and TRBJ2-1, with 14 positions matching TRBD2. V trimming: 0 bases; J trimming: 8 bases; junction bases outside the gene matches: 6. Germline-derived CDR1 and CDR2 are SGHAT and FQNNGV. CDR3 size: 17 residues. The CDR3 spells CASSLDRGLAGGDEQFF. The CDR3 bases are TGTGCCAGCAGCTTAGATCGCGGACTAGCGGGAGGTGATGAGCAGTTCTTC. Full variable domain (outside the CDR3, taken from reference TRBV11-2 and TRBJ2-1): EAGVAQSPRYKIIEKRQSVAFWCNPISGHATLYWYQQILGQGPKLLIQFQNNGVVDDSQLPKDRFSAERLKGVDSTLKIQPAKLEDSAVYLCASSLDRGLAGGDEQFFGPGTRLTVL.